The 9 T cell receptor beta chains given below trace back to one sample, sequenced in a study of blood T cells in healthy people across ages. Primed by a sample-barcoded 5' primer and a J-beta primer mix, a second PCR proceeded for 7 to 11 cycles. TCRdb re-derived calls from the 5' RACE reads in MiXCR, one entry per CDR3 protein. The profile shows more than 1,000,000 distinct CDR3 sequences, almost 25% of them singletons. The same sample was also studied in work on T cells of mothers and their children.

Specimen: blood. These receptors originate from a girl between 2 and 10 years old in good health.

The chain joins TRBV28 to TRBJ2-3, with no clear D. Trimming removed 6 bases at V and 5 bases at J, with 15 bases between. This CDR3 region has 14 residues. Germline V gene sequence: CDR1 MDHEN, CDR2 SYDVKM. The CDR3 reads CASSWTGVVDTQYF. CDR3 sequence (DNA): TGTGCCAGCAGCTGGACCGGTGTGGTAGATACGCAGTATTTT.

A few counts support this clonotype. CDR3 in amino acids: CASSLTKGAEAFF. For the CDR3, the DNA is TGTGCCAGCAGCTTAACAAAGGGGGCTGAAGCTTTCTTT. V and J are TRBV7-3 and TRBJ1-1; D is perhaps TRBD1 (6 bases). The V end lost 0 bases, the J end lost 6 bases, and 8 bases lay between the germline ends. The length of the CDR3 is 13 residues. Per germline, CDR1 SGHTA and CDR2 FQGTGA.

The chain links TRBV4-1 to TRBJ2-1; 8 bases agree with TRBD1. The germline V gene has CDR1 MGHRA and CDR2 YSYEKL. Trimming removed 8 bases from V and 2 bases from J; junction bases left unmatched: 11. The CDR3 length is 16 residues. The CDR3 coding sequence is TGCGCCAGCGGACTCCAGGGGGCCCCCACCTACAATGAGCAGTTCTTC. Translation: CASGLQGAPTYNEQFF.

The chain uses TRBV9 and TRBJ2-5; perhaps TRBD1 as D (6 bases). Trimming took 3 bases from V and 4 from J, leaving 10 bases between them. Per germline, CDR1 SGDLS and CDR2 YYNGEE. The CDR3 spans 13 residues. Here the CDR3 reads CASSEGVRETQYF. CDR3 DNA: TGTGCCAGCAGCGAGGGGGTCCGAGAGACCCAGTACTTC.

The sample holds one count of this clonotype. The chain is built from TRBV5-1 and TRBJ1-1; D ambiguous. The V gene's germline CDR1 is SGHRS and CDR2 YFSETQ. The CDR3 has 16 residues. Trimming stripped 0 bases from V and 2 bases from J, with 14 bases between. The CDR3 loop reads CASSLGAGLVNTEAFF. The CDR3 bases are TGCGCCAGCAGCTTGGGGGCAGGTTTGGTCAACACTGAAGCTTTCTTT. The full variable domain, in which reference TRBV5-1 and TRBJ1-1 provide the parts outside the CDR3, is KAGVTQTPRYLIKTRGQQVTLSCSPISGHRSVSWYQQTPGQGLQFLFEYFSETQRNKGNFPGRFSGRQFSNSRSEMNVSTLELGDSALYLCASSLGAGLVNTEAFFGQGTRLTVV.

Only a few counts were recorded for this clonotype. V and J are TRBV5-4 and TRBJ2-5; a weak D match, TRBD1 (5 bases). The J call may be mistaken, given a closer DNA end match to TRBJ2-7. The CDR3 length is 15 residues. Germline loops: CDR1 SGHNT, CDR2 YYREEE (reference sequence). The chain's CDR3 is CASSSTENSPSEQYF. CDR3 nucleotides: TGTGCCAGCAGCTCGACAGAGAACTCTCCGTCCGAGCAGTACTTC.

V and J are TRBV9 and TRBJ1-4, with a tentative D call TRBD1 (6 bases). Trimming stripped 4 bases from V and 7 bases from J, with 20 bases between. CDR3 size: 16 residues. CDR1 SGDLS and CDR2 YYNGEE come from the germline V gene. CDR3 DNA sequence: TGTGCCAGCAGCCCACCCACTCAGGGGTTGGGTGAAAAACTGTTTTTT. This codes for CASSPPTQGLGEKLFF.

The V call is TRBV3-1, the J call TRBJ2-7; TRBD2 matches 10 bases. This CDR3 region has 16 residues. Per the germline V gene, CDR1 is LGHDT and CDR2 is YNNKEL (reference sequence). The junction had 9 bases not matched to a gene; V was cut back by 4 bases and J by 3 bases. DNA of the CDR3: TGTGCCAGCAGCCCAAGAGCTAGCGGGAGTTTCTACGAGCAGTACTTC. Amino acids: CASSPRASGSFYEQYF.

This clonotype was counted only a few times. This chain uses TRBV6-6 with TRBJ1-1; possible D gene TRBD1, 6 bases. The CDR3 loop spans 16 amino acids. The V end lost 2 bases, the J end lost 1 base, and 14 bases lay between the germline ends. From germline, CDR1 is MNHNY and CDR2 SVGAGI (reference sequence). CDR3 in amino acids: CASSYREDSWNTEAFF. The CDR3 DNA reads as TGTGCCAGCAGTTACAGGGAGGACAGCTGGAACACTGAAGCTTTCTTT.